This T cell receptor (beta chain) came from a study of STAT5B mutations in CD4+ large granular lymphocyte leukemia. Overall study context: CD8+ depletion followed by anti-CD4 microbead selection was applied to cryopreserved cells.

Study-level findings and limits: Compared with healthy controls (2/35), patient top clones favored TRBV06 (8/27). Patient CD4-sorted repertoires looked more clonal than healthy CD4+ repertoires, even without putative leukemic clones.

Bead-separated CD4+, CD4+CD8+, CD57+ or CD56+ fractions, or PBMC, were used. Note on this clone: Its antigen is not identified.

CDR3 size: 15 residues. The germline CDR1 and CDR2 sequences are KGHSH and LQKENI. The germline V and J ends were trimmed by 1 base and 0 bases, with 6 bases remaining between them. This table comes from immunoSEQ multiplex PCR, and its TCRdb copy is limited to in-frame clones, with some not included. The table has under 3,500 clones, about four fifths seen once. Sequences were obtained from PBMCs. J is TRBJ2-2 and V is TRBV18; tentative D call: TRBD1 (6 bases). The receptor was isolated from an older woman with CD4+ T-cell large granular lymphocyte leukemia. The CDR3 spells CASSPQGANTGELFF. The CDR3 coding sequence is TGTGCCAGCTCACCACAGGGGGCGAACACCGGGGAGCTGTTTTTT.